These T cell receptor beta chains were read from a single sample in a study of blood T cell repertoires in COVID-19. Generated by immunoSEQ multiplex PCR, the TCRdb table keeps only in-frame clones and is missing some. The repertoire has approximately 210,000 clones, 65% to 90% of them found once; the top ten carry 8.5% to 10%. Specimen: PBMCs or T cells enriched from blood (not recorded which). Every receptor here comes from a woman aged 50 to 65 with acute COVID-19. Both conserved end residues are part of each CDR3. D genes are given only for firm matches. Not every row has a clone size; where given, it reads once, few, many or a size class.

V gene	clone size	J gene	D gene	CDR3 DNA	CDR3 protein
TRBV6-6	.	TRBJ1-4	TRBD1	TGTGCCAGCAGGGATACAGGGGGCGTCGGTGAAAAACTGTTTTTT	CASRDTGGVGEKLFF
TRBV5-5	.	TRBJ2-1	TRBD2	TGTGCCAGCAGCCCGGGACTAGCGGGATTAAGAAATGAGCAGTTCTTC	CASSPGLAGLRNEQFF
TRBV10-3	.	TRBJ2-7	.	TGTGCCATCAGTGATGAGGGCCACGAGCAGTACTTC	CAISDEGHEQYF
TRBV28	few	TRBJ2-4	TRBD1	TGTGCCAGCAGAGGGACAGGGTTTAACATTCAGTACTTC	CASRGTGFNIQYF
TRBV6-2/TRBV6-3	.	TRBJ1-5	.	TGTGCCAGCAGTCAGACACCGGGACTTGGCAATCAGCCCCAGCATTTT	CASSQTPGLGNQPQHF
TRBV19	many	TRBJ2-1	TRBD2	TGTGCCAGTAGTAGGAGAGCTAGCGGGAGTACCCACAATGAGCAGTTCTTC	CASSRRASGSTHNEQFF
TRBV5-1	.	TRBJ2-5	.	TGCGCCAGCAGCCTCGGGAACCAACAAGAGACCCAGTACTTC	CASSLGNQQETQYF
TRBV7-3	.	TRBJ2-3	.	TGTGCCAGCAGCTTACGGGGAGGAGTGAACACAGATACGCAGTATTTT	CASSLRGGVNTDTQYF
TRBV19	.	TRBJ2-4	.	TGTGCCAGTAGTACCCCCCTACAGAAAAACATTCAGTACTTC	CASSTPLQKNIQYF
TRBV6-2/TRBV6-3	.	TRBJ2-3	TRBD2	TGTGCCAGCAGTTACGGGTGGGGGACTAGCGGCACAGATACGCAGTATTTT	CASSYGWGTSGTDTQYF
TRBV6-5	.	TRBJ1-1	.	TGTGCCAGCAGTTACTCGGGGACTTCTAGCACTGAAGCTTTCTTT	CASSYSGTSSTEAFF
TRBV19	.	TRBJ1-4	TRBD1	TGTGCCAGTAGTCGCCGGGACAGGGTCGACAAACTGTTTTTT	CASSRRDRVDKLFF
TRBV7-6	few	TRBJ2-1	.	TGTGCCAGCAGCCTACAAACAGGGCGTACAAGTGAGCAGTTCTTC	CASSLQTGRTSEQFF
TRBV20-1	.	TRBJ1-3	.	TGCAGTGCTAGTCAGGAGGCCAGCTCTGGAAACACCATATATTTT	CSASQEASSGNTIYF
TRBV27	.	TRBJ2-7	TRBD1	TGTGCCACGACGGACAGGGGGTTTGGCGAGCAGTACTTC	CATTDRGFGEQYF
TRBV12-3/TRBV12-4	few	TRBJ2-7	.	TGTGCCAGCATAGGGCCAGCGGCCGAGCAGTACTTC	CASIGPAAEQYF
TRBV5-1	once	TRBJ2-7	.	TGCGCCAGCAGCTCCTCAGGGGCGGCCTACGAGCAGTACTTC	CASSSSGAAYEQYF
TRBV30	.	TRBJ1-3	.	TGTGCCTGGAATTTTGGAGGCTGGGACTCTGGAAACACCATATATTTT	CAWNFGGWDSGNTIYF
TRBV9	.	TRBJ2-7	.	TGTGCCAGCAGCGTAGAAGGGAGTAGATACGAGCAGTACTTC	CASSVEGSRYEQYF
TRBV7-2	.	TRBJ2-4	TRBD1	TGTGCCAGCAGCTCGGGAAGGGACAGGGTTTTTATGGCCAAAAACATTCAGTACTTC	CASSSGRDRVFMAKNIQYF
TRBV11-2	.	TRBJ1-4	.	TGTGCCAGCAGCACCGGGACTGGCTTCGAAAAACTGTTTTTT	CASSTGTGFEKLFF
TRBV12-3/TRBV12-4	.	TRBJ1-1	.	TGTGCCAGCACCATAAGGGGCACTGAAGCTTTCTTT	CASTIRGTEAFF
TRBV12-5	few	TRBJ2-3	TRBD1	TGTGCTAGTGGACCGGGACAGGGCTCCACAGATACGCAGTATTTT	CASGPGQGSTDTQYF
TRBV14	.	TRBJ2-5	.	TGTGCCAGCAGCCGGACTATCCAAGAGACCCAGTACTTC	CASSRTIQETQYF
TRBV19	.	TRBJ2-5	TRBD2	TGTGCCAGTTCCACTAGCGGGACGGGGCAGGAGACCCAGTACTTC	CASSTSGTGQETQYF
TRBV7-9	.	TRBJ1-2	.	TGTGCCAGCAGACCAAAATCAACCCCCGCCTCCGGAGGGAACTATGGCTACACCTTC	CASRPKSTPASGGNYGYTF
TRBV13	.	TRBJ1-2	.	TGTGCCAGCAGCTTGCAGTTGGACTATGGCTACACCTTC	CASSLQLDYGYTF
TRBV3-1/TRBV3-2	.	TRBJ1-5	TRBD1	TGTGCCAGCAGCCAAAACCCAGGGGGCTCCAATCAGCCCCAGCATTTT	CASSQNPGGSNQPQHF
TRBV11-1	.	TRBJ2-5	TRBD1	TGTGCCAGCAACGACAGGGGGCAAGAGACCCAGTACTTC	CASNDRGQETQYF
TRBV4-3	.	TRBJ2-7	TRBD1	TGCGCCAGCAGCCAAGCGGTAGGCGAGGGGGCACAGCAGTACTTC	CASSQAVGEGAQQYF